What follows describes a single T cell receptor (beta chain). The data derive from a study of blood T cell repertoires in COVID-19. Across the whole study: Specimens from acute and convalescent COVID-19 originated in the United States, Italy and Spain.

Authors' processing steps: Amplification from reference gene primers served as the basis for estimated nucleated cell counts. This table comes from immunoSEQ multiplex PCR, and its TCRdb copy is limited to in-frame clones, with some not included. For V, J and clone size, that table is used; D and trimming come from the DNA. Altogether approximately 340,000 clones are present, roughly 87% being singletons, with the ten largest covering around 10%. Seattle patient enrollment occurred during active infection, with longitudinal follow-up thereafter. Sequenced material: peripheral blood. The clonotype originates from a man aged 25 to 40 with COVID-19, enrolled during active disease.

This CDR3 reads CASSEVGGNTEAFF. The CDR3 DNA reads TGTGCCAGCAGTGAAGTGGGGGGGAACACTGAAGCTTTCTTT. The chain is built from TRBV2 and TRBJ1-1; perhaps TRBD1 as D (5 bases). Germline CDR1 SNHLY, CDR2 FYNNEI. CDR3 length: 14 residues. Trimming took off 1 base at V and 1 base at J, with 7 bases between the two ends. The whole variable domain, filled in from reference TRBV2 and TRBJ1-1, reads EPEVTQTPSHQVTQMGQEVILRCVPISNHLYFYWYRQILGQKVEFLVSFYNNEISEKSEIFDDQFSVERPDGSNFTLKIRSTKLEDSAMYFCASSEVGGNTEAFFGQGTRLTVV.